Listed below are T cell receptor beta chains from one sample, sequenced in a study of T-cell memory formation after mild COVID-19. Each CDR3 protein is one row after TCRdb ran MiXCR on the 5' RACE reads. Here the sample spans about 90,000 distinct CDR3 sequences, around 16% being singletons. Specimen: PBMCs or a T cell subset sorted from them (not recorded which). The receptor set was obtained from a man between 18 and 29 years old who had mild COVID-19 (a few samples of this study predate the infection). Cell type and time point are not known. Each CDR3 is given with its conserved first and last residue. D genes are given only for firm matches. Only some rows state a clone size, as once, few, many or a class for expanded clones.

clone size	V gene	J gene	D gene	CDR3 protein	CDR3 DNA
NA	TRBV2	TRBJ1-1	NA	CASSEWGTEAFF	TGTGCCAGCAGTGAATGGGGCACTGAAGCTTTCTTT
few	TRBV7-9	TRBJ2-5	NA	CASSRQIGRETQYF	TGTGCCAGCAGCCGACAGATAGGAAGAGAGACCCAGTACTTC
NA	TRBV7-9	TRBJ2-5	TRBD1	CASSPPTQGRQETQYF	TGTGCCAGCAGCCCCCCGACACAGGGGCGACAAGAGACCCAGTACTTC
NA	TRBV12-3/TRBV12-4	TRBJ2-7	NA	CASSSTDGSYEQYF	TGTGCCAGCAGTTCCACGGACGGTTCCTACGAGCAGTACTTC
few	TRBV7-9	TRBJ1-2	NA	CASSFTGADGYTF	TGTGCCAGCAGCTTCACCGGGGCCGATGGCTACACCTTC
NA	TRBV11-2	TRBJ2-2	NA	CASSLTTRSEGYTGELFF	TGTGCCAGCAGCTTGACGACTCGATCGGAGGGATACACCGGGGAGCTGTTTTTT
few	TRBV12-3/TRBV12-4	TRBJ2-7	NA	CASSLALGGYEQYF	TGTGCCAGCAGTTTAGCGCTGGGAGGCTACGAGCAGTACTTC
many	TRBV7-8	TRBJ1-5	NA	CASSLAWGGRRQPQHF	TGTGCCAGCAGCTTAGCGTGGGGGGGCAGGCGACAGCCCCAGCATTTT
few	TRBV6-4	TRBJ2-1	NA	CASSDSARVGNEQFF	TGTGCCAGCAGTGACTCCGCCAGGGTAGGGAATGAGCAGTTCTTC
many	TRBV6-5	TRBJ1-2	NA	CASSYSLWGDYGYTF	TGTGCCAGCAGTTACTCCCTATGGGGGGACTATGGCTACACCTTC
NA	TRBV27	TRBJ2-2	NA	CASSPRRATGELFF	TGTGCCAGCAGTCCCAGACGGGCCACCGGGGAGCTGTTTTTT
few	TRBV7-6	TRBJ2-3	NA	CASSFVFGQRTDTQYF	TGTGCCAGCAGCTTTGTTTTTGGACAACGCACAGATACGCAGTATTTT
few	TRBV27	TRBJ2-3	NA	CASSSISLRDTQYF	TGTGCCAGCAGTTCCATCTCCCTTCGAGATACGCAGTATTTT
NA	TRBV7-8	TRBJ2-5	NA	CASSLGGQETQYF	TGTGCCAGCAGCTTAGGAGGTCAAGAGACCCAGTACTTC
NA	TRBV29-1	TRBJ2-7	TRBD1	CSVELWDRGDSSEQYF	TGCAGCGTTGAACTATGGGACAGGGGAGACTCCTCTGAGCAGTACTTC
NA	TRBV19	TRBJ1-2	NA	CASSISVLYGYTF	TGTGCCAGTAGTATCTCGGTTCTGTATGGCTACACCTTC
few	TRBV4-3	TRBJ1-6	NA	CASSQATGGYNSPLHF	TGCGCCAGCAGCCAAGCGACAGGAGGATATAATTCACCCCTCCACTTT
NA	TRBV7-6	TRBJ2-1	TRBD2	CASSPLAGGDNEQFF	TGTGCCAGCAGCCCCCTAGCGGGGGGAGACAATGAGCAGTTCTTC
NA	TRBV4-3	TRBJ1-1	NA	CASSKISGFESFF	TGCGCCAGCAGCAAGATTTCAGGGTTTGAAAGTTTCTTT
NA	TRBV7-9	TRBJ1-1	NA	CASSPGNGPEAFF	TGTGCCAGCAGCCCGGGCAATGGTCCTGAAGCTTTCTTT
NA	TRBV6-1	TRBJ1-5	NA	CASRGAASNQPQHF	TGTGCCAGCCGGGGCGCCGCTAGCAATCAGCCCCAGCATTTT
few	TRBV12-3/TRBV12-4	TRBJ2-1	NA	CASTYPGGSEQFF	TGTGCCAGCACCTACCCGGGTGGTAGTGAGCAGTTCTTC
NA	TRBV9	TRBJ2-3	TRBD2	CASSVAREGTQYF	TGTGCCAGCAGCGTAGCGAGGGAGGGTACGCAGTATTTT
NA	TRBV10-3	TRBJ1-6	NA	CAISEETNSPLHF	TGTGCCATCAGTGAGGAGACTAATTCACCCCTCCACTTT
NA	TRBV5-5	TRBJ1-6	NA	CASSPLGAEPPLHF	TGTGCCAGCAGCCCTTTAGGGGCGGAACCACCCCTCCACTTT
few	TRBV12-3/TRBV12-4	TRBJ1-1	NA	CASSLLQGYTEAFF	TGTGCCAGCAGTTTATTACAGGGCTATACTGAAGCTTTCTTT
NA	TRBV20-1	TRBJ2-7	TRBD2	CSAQGLGIEQYF	TGCAGTGCGCAGGGACTAGGGATCGAGCAGTACTTC
NA	TRBV6-6	TRBJ2-1	NA	CASSPTVASYNEQFF	TGTGCCAGCAGCCCGACGGTGGCCTCCTACAATGAGCAGTTCTTC
NA	TRBV4-3	TRBJ2-7	TRBD1	CASSPTRQGAYEQYF	TGCGCCAGCAGCCCGACACGACAGGGTGCCTACGAGCAGTACTTC
few	TRBV4-1	TRBJ1-5	TRBD1	CASSSEPTGVDSNQPQHF	TGCGCCAGCAGCTCCGAACCTACAGGGGTAGATAGCAATCAGCCCCAGCATTTT
NA	TRBV9	TRBJ2-3	TRBD2	CASSVGGLATDTQYF	TGTGCCAGCAGCGTAGGGGGACTAGCCACAGATACGCAGTATTTT
NA	TRBV6-2/TRBV6-3	TRBJ2-1	NA	CASSYSFGALRENNEQFF	TGTGCCAGCAGTTACTCTTTTGGTGCCCTTCGAGAGAACAATGAGCAGTTCTTC
many	TRBV6-5	TRBJ2-1	NA	CASSYGPYIGNEQFF	TGTGCCAGCAGTTACGGACCCTACATAGGCAATGAGCAGTTCTTC
NA	TRBV2	TRBJ2-7	NA	CASSESWGSYEQYF	TGTGCCAGCAGTGAAAGCTGGGGCTCCTACGAGCAGTACTTC
NA	TRBV7-9	TRBJ2-3	TRBD1	CASSSRDRGTDTQYF	TGTGCCAGCAGCTCCCGGGACAGGGGCACAGATACGCAGTATTTT
NA	TRBV11-2	TRBJ2-1	NA	CASSHPGRSNNEQFF	TGTGCCAGCAGCCATCCGGGCCGCTCAAACAATGAGCAGTTCTTC
NA	TRBV4-3	TRBJ1-2	NA	CASSQVDVRDNYGYTF	TGCGCCAGCAGCCAAGTGGATGTGCGGGACAACTATGGCTACACCTTC
NA	TRBV25-1	TRBJ2-6	NA	CASNAGTNVLTF	TGTGCCAGCAATGCTGGGACAAACGTCCTGACTTTC
NA	TRBV12-3/TRBV12-4	TRBJ1-2	TRBD1	CASSSPGQGNGYTF	TGTGCCAGCAGCTCCCCGGGACAGGGTAATGGCTACACCTTC
few	TRBV4-2	TRBJ1-1	NA	CASSQEAGVFTEAFF	TGTGCCAGCAGCCAAGAGGCAGGGGTATTCACTGAAGCTTTCTTT
NA	TRBV2	TRBJ2-1	NA	CANGAATYNEQFF	TGTGCCAACGGCGCGGCGACCTACAATGAGCAGTTCTTC
many	TRBV12-3/TRBV12-4	TRBJ2-3	NA	CASSPSTDTQYF	TGTGCCAGCAGTCCCAGCACAGATACGCAGTATTTT
NA	TRBV25-1	TRBJ2-2	TRBD1	CASSPGTGPTGELFF	TGTGCCAGCAGTCCCGGGACAGGGCCTACCGGGGAGCTGTTTTTT
NA	TRBV7-2	TRBJ1-1	NA	CASSFLTEAFF	TGTGCCAGCAGCTTTTTAACTGAAGCTTTCTTT
NA	TRBV6-5	TRBJ2-2	NA	CASSYSRNTGELFF	TGTGCCAGCAGTTACTCGAGGAACACCGGGGAGCTGTTTTTT
many	TRBV4-3	TRBJ2-1	NA	CASSQTPQGTYNEQFF	TGCGCCAGCAGCCAGACCCCGCAGGGTACCTACAATGAGCAGTTCTTC
NA	TRBV5-1	TRBJ2-7	NA	CASSLGEGYEQYF	TGCGCCAGCAGCTTGGGTGAGGGCTACGAGCAGTACTTC
NA	TRBV6-2/TRBV6-3	TRBJ2-6	NA	CASLSGPFRSGANVLTF	TGTGCCAGCCTTTCAGGACCCTTTCGCTCTGGGGCCAACGTCCTGACTTTC
few	TRBV27	TRBJ2-3	TRBD2	CASSRGGQDTQYF	TGTGCCAGCTCGCGGGGGGGTCAGGATACGCAGTATTTT
NA	TRBV9	TRBJ2-3	TRBD2	CASSEVSGDTDTQYF	TGTGCCAGCAGCGAGGTGAGCGGGGATACAGATACGCAGTATTTT
NA	TRBV20-1	TRBJ2-3	TRBD2	CSARGLAGDSDTQYF	TGCAGTGCTAGGGGACTAGCGGGGGACTCAGATACGCAGTATTTT
NA	TRBV5-1	TRBJ2-5	NA	CASSPGGWTQYF	TGCGCCAGCAGCCCAGGGGGGTGGACCCAGTACTTC
once	TRBV4-1	TRBJ1-5	NA	CASSQDWVGAGDQPQHF	TGCGCCAGCAGCCAAGATTGGGTGGGGGCCGGTGATCAGCCCCAGCATTTT
NA	TRBV6-2/TRBV6-3	TRBJ2-7	TRBD2	CASSWRGDLDEQYF	TGTGCCAGCAGTTGGCGGGGGGACCTCGACGAGCAGTACTTC